This T cell receptor beta chain stems from a study of blood T cells in healthy people across ages (dated by TCRdb to between 2014 and 2017). About the study as a whole: Template switching captured roughly one uniquely barcoded TCR beta cDNA molecule per two T cells in model experiments. Using the same blood draw, the study looked at two additional independent replicas of 1 million unique cDNA reads for two donors, one aged 18 to 30 and the other aged 80 or older. To track age-related changes in TCR beta repertoire diversity, the study relied on deep sequencing normalized with unique cDNA molecular identifiers. The donors were split into four age groups: young (average around 16 years), middle-aged (around 40), aged (more than 60) and long-lived (over 80). What the research found in general, with its limitations: Estimates of total diversity based on one million sequenced T cells were considered lower bounds and underestimates. Because profiling used bulk unsorted PBMCs, naive and antigen-experienced compartments could not be compared conclusively. Because the CMV infection status of the donors was unknown, age-related changes in expanded clonotypes may potentially have been confounded. The long-lived group showed more naive CD4+ T cells, fewer expanded clones and increased TCR diversity than the aged group, suggesting age selection. As age increased, observed TCR beta diversity per million T cells dropped in a roughly linear way, and a significant reduction was already evident by age 40. There was a strong correlation between observed TCR beta diversity and the percentage of naive T cells measured by flow cytometry.

Systemically healthy Caucasian individuals from Russia, over 30 in total and aged about 6 to 90 years, were included as donors. About 10 milliliters of peripheral blood were drawn from each donor into EDTA-treated Vacutainer tubes. Ficoll-Paque density-gradient centrifugation was used to isolate PBMCs, with at least 6 million per sample. Trizol reagent was used to extract total RNA from PBMCs, with at least 6 micrograms per sample. Naive CD45RAhigh/CD27high T cell percentages were measured by flow cytometry on a PBMC aliquot from every donor. Libraries were constructed by 5' RACE. The sequencing machine was an Illumina HiSeq 2500. A second about 6 to 11 cycle PCR used a sample-barcoded 5' primer and a J-beta primer mix. A template-switch 5' adaptor carrying 12 random nucleotides introduced a unique molecular identifier onto each TCR beta cDNA molecule. Each sample yielded at least 2.5 million CDR3-containing paired-end reads. All of the RNA was converted into first-strand cDNA using the Mint cDNA synthesis kit, with a TRBC-specific oligonucleotide serving as the primer. Following uracil-DNA glycosylase treatment, a first 18-cycle PCR with universal primers M1SS and BC2_uni_R was performed on all cDNA. The source study handled its data this way. Each sample was normalized by randomly selecting 1 million high-quality reads, each carrying a distinct molecular identifier. Reads sharing molecular identifiers were discarded rather than binned into consensus sequences. CDR3 identification, clonotype clustering and error correction used MiTCR with a Q25 quality threshold and the strictest error-elimination algorithm. A nonparametric unseen species model with Euler transformation was used to estimate lower-bound total TCR beta diversity. The raw public reads went through TCRdb reprocessing: fastp at Q25, MiXCR clone calling, in-frame beta chains kept. Identical CDR3 proteins give one entry, which carries the most common genes and DNA. The V and J calls, along with clone size, are taken from TCRdb and not from the paper's own processing. Here the sample has nearly 800,000 distinct CDR3 sequences; 25% occur a single time. The top ten clones comprise roughly 3.8% of the sample.

The cysteine opens and the phenylalanine closes a CDR3 of 15 amino acids. CDR3 DNA is the only sequence kept; it has 45 bases, read in frame from the first base. The germline V gene gives CDR1 as SGHRS and CDR2 as YFSETQ. V was cut back by 0 bases and J by 0 bases, leaving a gap of 7 bases between them. This clonotype showed up many times. Its antigen target is currently unknown. Within one base of it there is no much larger clone, and no base qualities were kept. This same sample was also part of a study on T cells of mothers and their children. The second paper states: Donors were nine systemically healthy Caucasian individuals: three mothers and their six children. cDNA synthesis used all of the extracted RNA, with around 1.5 ug of RNA in each 15 ul reaction. In the second PCR, the M1S primer added sample barcodes and 2-4 random nucleotides. Over 9 million TCR beta CDR3 reads came from each mother, compared with about 3.2 million reads from each child. TCR recombination output is similarly shaped by thymic selection in related and unrelated pairs, with a minor effect exerted by inherited differences. Normalized repertoire overlap in related mother-child pairs was always slightly higher than in unrelated mother-child pairs, but the difference was never significant. Persistent microchimeric T cell clones were not detected, at a sensitivity of around 100 clones per million clonotypes. Deep NGS was used in the study to compare the TCR beta repertoires of mothers and children and to look for features that separate related mother-child pairs from unrelated individuals. Mothers averaged approximately 40 +/- 4 years of age and children averaged approximately 12 +/- 4 years. After adapters were ligated using NEBNext reagents, the libraries underwent 100+100 nt paired-end sequencing on an Illumina HiSeq 2000. To prevent cross-contamination, the mother and child libraries were prepared one month apart and sequenced in separate runs. Between roughly 450,000 and 2,000,000 distinct TCR beta clonotypes were identified per donor. Naive TCR beta clonotypes were estimated from low-frequency clonotypes matched to each donor's FACS-determined naive share, without sorting.

This clonotype originated in a boy between 10 and 17 years old in good health. The chain employs TRBV5-1 and TRBJ2-1; no confident D gene assignment can be made. Sequenced sample: blood. The CDR3 is CASSLAQSSYNEQFF. The sequenced DNA: TGCGCCAGCAGCTTGGCCCAGAGCTCCTACAATGAGCAGTTCTTC.